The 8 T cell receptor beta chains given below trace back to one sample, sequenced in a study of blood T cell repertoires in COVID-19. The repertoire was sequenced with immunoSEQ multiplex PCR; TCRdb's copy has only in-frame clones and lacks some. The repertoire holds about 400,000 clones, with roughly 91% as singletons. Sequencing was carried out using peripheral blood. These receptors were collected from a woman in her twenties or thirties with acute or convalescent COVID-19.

The CDR3 coding sequence is TGTGCCAGCAGTAACCTTCAGGGGGCGGAGGGCTACACCTTC. Its protein product is CASSNLQGAEGYTF. The J gene is TRBJ1-2, the V gene TRBV27; 8 nucleotides agree with TRBD1. The CDR3 sequence is 14 residues long. Germline CDR1 MNHEY, CDR2 SMNVEV (reference sequence). Trimming cost V 5 bases and J 8 bases; bases outside gene matches: 10.

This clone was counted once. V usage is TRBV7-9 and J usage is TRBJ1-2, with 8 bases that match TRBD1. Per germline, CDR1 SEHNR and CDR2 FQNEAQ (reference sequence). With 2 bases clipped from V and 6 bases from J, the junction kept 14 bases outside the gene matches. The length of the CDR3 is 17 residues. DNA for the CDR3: TGTGCCAGCAGCTTATCCAGTACCGGGACAGGAAGGGATGGCTACACCTTC. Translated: CASSLSSTGTGRDGYTF.

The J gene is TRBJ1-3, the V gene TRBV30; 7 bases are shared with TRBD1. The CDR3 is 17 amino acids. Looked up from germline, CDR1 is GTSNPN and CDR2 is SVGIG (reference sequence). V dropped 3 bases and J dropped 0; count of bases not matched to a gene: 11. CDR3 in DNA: TGTGCCTGGAGAACAGGGGACAGATACCACTCTGGAAACACCATATATTTT. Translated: CAWRTGDRYHSGNTIYF.

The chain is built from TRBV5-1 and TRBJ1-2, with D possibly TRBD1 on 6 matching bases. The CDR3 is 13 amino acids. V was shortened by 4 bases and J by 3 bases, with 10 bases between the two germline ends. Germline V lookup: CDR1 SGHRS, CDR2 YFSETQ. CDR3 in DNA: TGCGCCAGCAGCAGGGACACCTACTATGGCTACACCTTC. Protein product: CASSRDTYYGYTF.

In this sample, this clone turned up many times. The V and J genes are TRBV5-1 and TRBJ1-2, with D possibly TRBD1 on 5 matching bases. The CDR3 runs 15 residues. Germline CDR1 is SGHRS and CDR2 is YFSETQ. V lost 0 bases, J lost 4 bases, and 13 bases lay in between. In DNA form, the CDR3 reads TGCGCCAGCAGCTTGGCGACAGCTGGGCCCTATGGCTACACCTTC. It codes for CASSLATAGPYGYTF.

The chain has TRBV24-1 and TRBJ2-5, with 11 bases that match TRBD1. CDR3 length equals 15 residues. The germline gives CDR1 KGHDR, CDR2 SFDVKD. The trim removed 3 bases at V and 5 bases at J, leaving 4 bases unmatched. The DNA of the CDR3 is TGTGCCACCAGTGATCGGACAGGGGGCAGCGAGACCCAGTACTTC. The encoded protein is CATSDRTGGSETQYF.

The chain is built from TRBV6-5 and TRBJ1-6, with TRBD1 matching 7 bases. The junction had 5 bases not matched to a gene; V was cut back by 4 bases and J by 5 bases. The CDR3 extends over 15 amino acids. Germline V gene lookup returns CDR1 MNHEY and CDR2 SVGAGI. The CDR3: CASSLGTANNSPLHF. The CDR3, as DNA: TGTGCCAGCAGTTTAGGGACAGCCAATAATTCACCCCTCCACTTT.

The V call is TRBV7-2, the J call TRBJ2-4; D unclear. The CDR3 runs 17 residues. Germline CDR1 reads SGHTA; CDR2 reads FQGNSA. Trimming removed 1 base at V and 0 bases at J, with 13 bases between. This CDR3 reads CASSLGAGILAKNIQYF. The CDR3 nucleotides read TGTGCCAGCAGCTTAGGGGCAGGCATCCTAGCCAAAAACATTCAGTACTTC.